This passage covers 10 T cell receptor beta chains from one sample sequenced in a study of control samples from healthy donors and cancer patients. Generated by immunoSEQ multiplex PCR, the TCRdb table keeps only in-frame clones and is missing some. In the table there are some 120,000 clones, more than 75% of which are singletons. The sequenced sample was blood. The receptors stem from a woman in her seventies in good health.

The chain recombines TRBV6-4 with TRBJ1-5; TRBD1 agrees at 7 bases. V trimming: 0 bases; J trimming: 1 base; junction bases outside the gene matches: 3. The germline V gene has CDR1 MRHNA and CDR2 SNTAGT. The CDR3 covers 16 residues. CDR3 residues: CASSDSRQGSNQPQHF. In nucleotides, the CDR3 is TGTGCCAGCAGTGACTCGAGACAGGGCAGCAATCAGCCCCAGCATTTT.

This rearrangement joins TRBV6-2 or TRBV6-3 to TRBJ1-5; D unclear. There are 14 residues in the CDR3. Germline V gene lookup returns CDR1 MNHEY and CDR2 SVGEGT. V was clipped by 3 bases and J by 7 bases, with 13 bases between them. This CDR3 is CASSYAGFWQPQHF. The CDR3 DNA reads as TGTGCCAGCAGTTATGCGGGATTTTGGCAGCCCCAGCATTTT.

The J gene is TRBJ1-1, the V gene TRBV18, with 8 bases matching TRBD1. V lost 3 bases to trimming and J lost 1 base; unmatched junction nucleotides: 10. CDR3 length equals 17 residues. Germline lookup yields CDR1 KGHSH and CDR2 LQKENI. The CDR3 reads CASSPPLAGGANTEAFF. The DNA for the CDR3 is TGTGCCAGCTCACCTCCCCTTGCAGGGGGCGCGAACACTGAAGCTTTCTTT. Full variable domain (missing parts from reference TRBV18 and TRBJ1-1): NAGVMQNPRHLVRRRGQEARLRCSPMKGHSHVYWYRQLPEEGLKFMVYLQKENIIDESGMPKERFSAEFPKEGPSILRIQQVVRGDSAAYFCASSPPLAGGANTEAFFGQGTRLTVV.

The chain carries TRBV19 and TRBJ1-4; D might be TRBD1 (5 bases). The germline V and J ends were trimmed by 7 bases and 5 bases, with 17 bases remaining between them. The CDR3 runs to 15 residues. Germline assignment: CDR1 LNHDA and CDR2 SQIVND (reference sequence). The CDR3 DNA reads as TGTGCCAGTATGGCCCCGGGGGGGTCAAATGAAAAACTGTTTTTT. Its translation: CASMAPGGSNEKLFF.

The rearrangement joins TRBV20-1 to TRBJ1-5; 7 nucleotides align to TRBD1. The junction had 10 bases not matched to a gene; V was cut back by 3 bases and J by 2 bases. Germline lookup yields CDR1 DFQATT and CDR2 SNEGSKA (reference sequence). The CDR3 is made up of 16 amino acids. The CDR3 loop reads CSASPGGISGNQPQHF. In nucleotides, the CDR3 is TGCAGTGCTAGTCCAGGGGGAATAAGTGGCAATCAGCCCCAGCATTTT.

This chain connects TRBV3-1 (or the pseudogene TRBV3-2) to TRBJ1-2; D uncertain. This CDR3 has 15 residues. V was pared by 4 bases and J by 4 bases, with 16 bases between. Germline CDR1 reads LGHDT; CDR2 reads YNNKEL (reference sequence). CDR3 nucleotide sequence: TGTGCCAGCAGCCCACGGGCGGTTGGGTGCTATGGCTACACCTTC. It specifies CASSPRAVGCYGYTF.

This clone was found a few times. The V gene is TRBV5-1, the J gene TRBJ1-1, with D unclear. CDR3 length: 13 amino acids. V lost 0 bases and J lost 4, with 7 bases in between. In germline, CDR1 is SGHRS, CDR2 YFSETQ. The CDR3 reads CASSLVGFTEAFF. CDR3 bases: TGCGCCAGCAGCTTGGTCGGGTTCACTGAAGCTTTCTTT.

This chain joins TRBV2 and TRBJ1-4; TRBD1 is a possible D gene (5 bases). CDR3 length: 13 residues. V lost 1 base and J 8 bases, leaving 8 bases between the germline ends. CDR1 and CDR2 (germline): SNHLY, FYNNEI. CDR3 sequence: CASSEVGGEKLFF. The DNA for the CDR3 is TGTGCCAGCAGTGAAGTCGGGGGGGAAAAACTGTTTTTT.

V and J are TRBV9 and TRBJ2-3; 7 bases map to TRBD2. Germline V gene sequence: CDR1 SGDLS, CDR2 YYNGEE. The CDR3 extends over 15 amino acids. V was clipped by 3 bases and J by 1 base; unmatched bases: 5. The CDR3 loop is CASSAGTTRTDTQYF. The CDR3 DNA is TGTGCCAGCAGCGCCGGGACTACCCGCACAGATACGCAGTATTTT.

The chain carries TRBV4-2 and TRBJ2-3, with 13 bases that match TRBD2. Germline V gene lookup returns CDR1 LGHNA and CDR2 YNFKEQ. J gave up 4 bases and V 1 base, and 11 bases lay outside the gene matches. The CDR3 extends over 19 amino acids. Here the CDR3 reads CASSQAGVGTSGDSDTQYF. The CDR3 DNA reads as TGTGCCAGCAGCCAAGCGGGGGTCGGGACTAGCGGGGATTCAGATACGCAGTATTTT.